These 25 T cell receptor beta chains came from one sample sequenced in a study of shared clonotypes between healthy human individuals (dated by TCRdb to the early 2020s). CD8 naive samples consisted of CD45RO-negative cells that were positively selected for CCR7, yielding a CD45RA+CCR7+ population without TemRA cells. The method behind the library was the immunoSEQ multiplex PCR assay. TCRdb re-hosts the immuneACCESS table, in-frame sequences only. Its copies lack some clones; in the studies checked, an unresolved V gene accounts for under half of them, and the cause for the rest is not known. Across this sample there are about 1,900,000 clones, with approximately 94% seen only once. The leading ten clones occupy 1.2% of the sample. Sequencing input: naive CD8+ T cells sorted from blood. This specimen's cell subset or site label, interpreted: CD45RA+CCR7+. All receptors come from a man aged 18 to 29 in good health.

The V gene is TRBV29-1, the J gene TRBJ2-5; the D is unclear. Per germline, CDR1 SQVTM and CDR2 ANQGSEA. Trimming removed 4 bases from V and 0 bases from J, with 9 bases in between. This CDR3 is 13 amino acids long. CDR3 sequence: CSVAVLNQETQYF. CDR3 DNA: TGCAGCGTTGCGGTTCTCAACCAAGAGACCCAGTACTTC.

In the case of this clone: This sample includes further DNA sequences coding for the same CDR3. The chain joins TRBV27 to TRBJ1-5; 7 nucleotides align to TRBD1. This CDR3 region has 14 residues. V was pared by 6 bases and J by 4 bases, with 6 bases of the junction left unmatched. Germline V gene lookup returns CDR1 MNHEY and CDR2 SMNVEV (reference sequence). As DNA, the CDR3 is TGTGCCAGCAGCCTCGGACAGGAAAATCAGCCCCAGCATTTT. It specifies CASSLGQENQPQHF.

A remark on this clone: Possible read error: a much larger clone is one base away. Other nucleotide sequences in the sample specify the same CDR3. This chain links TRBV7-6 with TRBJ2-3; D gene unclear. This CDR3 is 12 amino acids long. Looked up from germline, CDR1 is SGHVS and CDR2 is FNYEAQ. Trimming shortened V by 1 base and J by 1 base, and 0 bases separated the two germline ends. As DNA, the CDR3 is TGTGCCAGCAGCTTAGGCACAGATACGCAGTATTTT. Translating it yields CASSLGTDTQYF.

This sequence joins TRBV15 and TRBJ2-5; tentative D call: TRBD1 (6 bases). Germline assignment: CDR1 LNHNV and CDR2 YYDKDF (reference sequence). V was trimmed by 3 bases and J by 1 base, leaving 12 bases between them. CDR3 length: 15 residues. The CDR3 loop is CATSRADSPQETQYF. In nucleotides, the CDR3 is TGTGCCACCAGCAGGGCGGACAGTCCCCAAGAGACCCAGTACTTC.

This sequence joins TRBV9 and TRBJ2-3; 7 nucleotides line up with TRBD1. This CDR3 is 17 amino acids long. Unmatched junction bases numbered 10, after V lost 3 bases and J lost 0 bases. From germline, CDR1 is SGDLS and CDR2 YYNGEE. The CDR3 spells CASSGGDSFFSTDTQYF. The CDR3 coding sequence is TGTGCCAGCAGCGGAGGGGACAGTTTCTTTAGCACAGATACGCAGTATTTT.

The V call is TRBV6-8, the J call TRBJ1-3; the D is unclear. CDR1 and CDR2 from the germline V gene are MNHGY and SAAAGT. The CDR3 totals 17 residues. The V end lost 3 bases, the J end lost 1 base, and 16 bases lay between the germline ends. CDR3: CASSYSRRLPSGNTIYF. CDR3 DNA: TGTGCCAGCAGTTATAGCCGACGGCTTCCATCTGGAAACACCATATATTTT.

The DNA of the CDR3 is TGTGCCAGAAAAAGGGGGGGGTTCAAAGATACGCAGTATTTT. It is translated as CARKRGGFKDTQYF. The rearrangement links TRBV28 to TRBJ2-3; a possible D gene is TRBD2 (7 bases). V lost 9 bases and J 5 bases, leaving 18 bases between the germline ends. The CDR3 consists of 14 residues. Germline CDR1 and CDR2: MDHEN and SYDVKM.

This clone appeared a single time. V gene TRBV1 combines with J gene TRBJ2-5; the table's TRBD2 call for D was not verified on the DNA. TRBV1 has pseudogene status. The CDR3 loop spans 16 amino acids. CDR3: CTSSQGERERRKTQYF. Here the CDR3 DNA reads TGCACCAGCAGCCAGGGGGAGCGGGAGCGGAGAAAGACCCAGTACTTC.

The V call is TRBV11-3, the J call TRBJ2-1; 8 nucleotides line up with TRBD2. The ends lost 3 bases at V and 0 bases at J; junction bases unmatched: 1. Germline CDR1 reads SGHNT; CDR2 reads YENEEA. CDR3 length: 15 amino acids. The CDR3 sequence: CASSFGRASYNEQFF. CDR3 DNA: TGTGCCAGCAGCTTCGGGAGGGCCTCCTACAATGAGCAGTTCTTC.

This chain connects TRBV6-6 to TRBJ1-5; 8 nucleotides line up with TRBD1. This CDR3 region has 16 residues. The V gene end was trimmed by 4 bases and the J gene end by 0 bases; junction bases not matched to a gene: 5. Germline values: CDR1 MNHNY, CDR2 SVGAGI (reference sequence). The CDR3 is CASSSGGQYSNQPQHF. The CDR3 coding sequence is TGTGCCAGCAGTTCAGGGGGCCAGTATAGCAATCAGCCCCAGCATTTT.

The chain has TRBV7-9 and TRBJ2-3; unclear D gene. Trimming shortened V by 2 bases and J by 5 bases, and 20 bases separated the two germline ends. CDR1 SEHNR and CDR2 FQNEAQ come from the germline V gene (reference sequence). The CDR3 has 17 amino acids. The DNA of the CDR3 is TGTGCCAGCAGCTTAAGGGCGCTAGGGTATTCCGAAGATACGCAGTATTTT. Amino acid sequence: CASSLRALGYSEDTQYF.

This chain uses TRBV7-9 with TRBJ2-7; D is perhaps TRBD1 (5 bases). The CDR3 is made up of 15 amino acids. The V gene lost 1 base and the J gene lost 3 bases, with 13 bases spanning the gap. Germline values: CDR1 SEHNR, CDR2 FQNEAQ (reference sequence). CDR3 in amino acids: CASSLGGREYYEQYF. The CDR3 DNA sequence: TGTGCCAGCAGCTTAGGGGGCAGAGAGTACTACGAGCAGTACTTC.

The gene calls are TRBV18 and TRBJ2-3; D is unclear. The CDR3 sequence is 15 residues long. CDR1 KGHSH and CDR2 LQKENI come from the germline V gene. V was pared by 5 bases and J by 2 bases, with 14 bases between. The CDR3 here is CASSEEQLFTDTQYF. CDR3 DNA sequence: TGTGCCAGCTCAGAGGAACAGCTTTTCACAGATACGCAGTATTTT.

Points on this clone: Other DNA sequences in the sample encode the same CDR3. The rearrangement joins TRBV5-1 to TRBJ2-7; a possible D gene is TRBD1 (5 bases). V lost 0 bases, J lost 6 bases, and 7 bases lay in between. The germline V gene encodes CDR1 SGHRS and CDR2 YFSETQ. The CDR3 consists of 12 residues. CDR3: CASSLAGPEQYF. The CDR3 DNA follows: TGCGCCAGCAGCTTGGCAGGGCCCGAGCAGTACTTC.

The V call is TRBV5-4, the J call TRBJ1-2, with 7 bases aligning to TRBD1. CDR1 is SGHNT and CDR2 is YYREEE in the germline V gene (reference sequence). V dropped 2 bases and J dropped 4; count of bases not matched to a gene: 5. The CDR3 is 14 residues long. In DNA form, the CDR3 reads TGTGCCAGCAGCTTCTCCCAGGGGGTCTATGGCTACACCTTC. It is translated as CASSFSQGVYGYTF.

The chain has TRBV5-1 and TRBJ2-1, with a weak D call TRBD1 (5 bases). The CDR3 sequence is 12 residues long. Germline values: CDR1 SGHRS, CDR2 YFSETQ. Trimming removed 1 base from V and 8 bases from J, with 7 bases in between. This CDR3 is CASSLRGHEQFF. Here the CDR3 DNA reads TGCGCCAGCAGCTTGAGGGGCCATGAGCAGTTCTTC.

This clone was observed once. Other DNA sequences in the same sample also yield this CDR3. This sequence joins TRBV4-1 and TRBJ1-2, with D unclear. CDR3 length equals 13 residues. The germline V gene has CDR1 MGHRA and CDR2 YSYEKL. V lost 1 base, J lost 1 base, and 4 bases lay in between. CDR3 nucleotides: TGCGCCAGCAGCCAAGGGGTTAACTATGGCTACACCTTC. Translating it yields CASSQGVNYGYTF.

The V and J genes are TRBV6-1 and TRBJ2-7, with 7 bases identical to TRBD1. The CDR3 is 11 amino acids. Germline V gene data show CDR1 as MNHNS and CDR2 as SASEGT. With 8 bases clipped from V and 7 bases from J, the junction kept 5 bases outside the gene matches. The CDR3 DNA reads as TGTGCCAGCTGGGACAGCGTAGAGCAGTACTTC. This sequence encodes CASWDSVEQYF.

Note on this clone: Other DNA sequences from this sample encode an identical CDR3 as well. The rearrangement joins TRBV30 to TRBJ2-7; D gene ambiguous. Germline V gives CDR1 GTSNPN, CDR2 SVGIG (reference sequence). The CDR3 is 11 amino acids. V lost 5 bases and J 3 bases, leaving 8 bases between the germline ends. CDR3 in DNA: TGTGCCTGGGACGGCGGCTACGAGCAGTACTTC. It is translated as CAWDGGYEQYF.

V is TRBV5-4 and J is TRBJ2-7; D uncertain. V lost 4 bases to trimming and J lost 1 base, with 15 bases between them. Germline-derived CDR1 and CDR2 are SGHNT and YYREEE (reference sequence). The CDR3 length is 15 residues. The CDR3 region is CASSPDRHPSYEQYF. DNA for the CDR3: TGTGCCAGCAGCCCGGATAGACACCCTTCCTACGAGCAGTACTTC.

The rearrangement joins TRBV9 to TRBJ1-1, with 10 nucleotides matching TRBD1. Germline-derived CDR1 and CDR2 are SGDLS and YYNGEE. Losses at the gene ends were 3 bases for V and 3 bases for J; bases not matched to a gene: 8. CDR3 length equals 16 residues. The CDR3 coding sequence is TGTGCCAGCAGCGCGACAGGGGGCCGAGGGGACACTGAAGCTTTCTTT. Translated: CASSATGGRGDTEAFF.

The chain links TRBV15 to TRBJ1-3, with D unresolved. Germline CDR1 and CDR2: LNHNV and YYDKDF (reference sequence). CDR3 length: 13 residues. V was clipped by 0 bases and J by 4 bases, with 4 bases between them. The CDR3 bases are TGTGCCACCAGCAGAGACGTCGGAAACACCATATATTTT. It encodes CATSRDVGNTIYF.

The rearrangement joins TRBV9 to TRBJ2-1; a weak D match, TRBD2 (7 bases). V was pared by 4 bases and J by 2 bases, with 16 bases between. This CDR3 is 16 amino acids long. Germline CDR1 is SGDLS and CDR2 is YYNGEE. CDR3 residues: CASSPSGGAAYNEQFF. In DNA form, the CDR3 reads TGTGCCAGCAGCCCGAGTGGGGGGGCCGCCTACAATGAGCAGTTCTTC.

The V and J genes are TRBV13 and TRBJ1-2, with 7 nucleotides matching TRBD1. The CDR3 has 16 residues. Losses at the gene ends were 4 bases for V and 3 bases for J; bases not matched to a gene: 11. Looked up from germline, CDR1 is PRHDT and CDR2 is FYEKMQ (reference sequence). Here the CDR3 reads CASSSYTGTDHYGYTF. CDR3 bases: TGTGCCAGCAGCTCATATACCGGGACAGATCACTATGGCTACACCTTC.

The CDR3 loop reads CAISPSEGPTQYF. As DNA, the CDR3 is TGTGCCATCAGTCCCTCTGAGGGACCGACGCAGTATTTT. V gene TRBV10-3 combines with J gene TRBJ2-3; D is perhaps TRBD1 or TRBD2 (5 bases each). The germline V and J ends were trimmed by 5 bases and 9 bases, with 15 bases remaining between them. The CDR3 covers 13 residues. The germline gives CDR1 ENHRY, CDR2 SYGVKD.